This is a list of T cell receptor beta chains from one sample in a study. TCRdb fed the RT-PCR reads into MiXCR, producing one record per CDR3 protein. The table shows hundreds of thousands of distinct CDR3 sequences, with approximately 15% occurring only once. The specimen sequenced was memory CD4+ T cells from blood. The receptor set was obtained from a female donor in good health, serving as a healthy control. Each CDR3 is given with its conserved first and last residue. A D gene is named only where the DNA matches it firmly. The size of a clone is reported for some rows only, either as once, few or many, or as a class for expanded clones.

TRBV2	.	many	CASQGLAKNIQYF
TRBV20-1	.	.	CSARGGSDTGELFF
TRBV3-1	.	.	CASSQVGQTEAFF
TRBV30	.	.	CAWTAGGNTDTQYF
TRBV20-1	.	few	CSATTQATNEKLFF
TRBV30	.	.	CAWTGWQSYEQYF
TRBV27	TRBD1	few	CASSLSMGQGTEAFF
TRBV12-3/TRBV12-4	.	few	CASCCRGGQGFQETQYF
TRBV12-3/TRBV12-4	TRBD2	few	CASNLGQWASGNQETQYF
TRBV29-1	.	many	CSVDLGDGNYEQYF
TRBV4-2	TRBD2	.	CASSTRPSGSRYQETQYF
TRBV27	TRBD2	many	CASSLRLRTSGYNEQFF
TRBV11-2	.	.	CASSLHQGGDSGGVQYF
TRBV5-5	TRBD2	few	CASSFLAGGHVTDTQYF
TRBV28	TRBD1	.	CASSRTGGPSGTQYF
TRBV20-1	.	many	CSARATLALSYNEQFF
TRBV5-1	TRBD2	.	CASSLRIAGELGAEQYF
TRBV5-6	.	few	CASSSVRDTGRSQYF
TRBV20-1	.	many	CSARDPNYNEQFF
TRBV12-3/TRBV12-4	.	many	CASSLDGPYEQYF
TRBV7-9	TRBD1	.	CASSPGQGRGNNEQFF
TRBV5-1	TRBD2	many	CASSSGGSASYEQYF
TRBV9	TRBD2	few	CASSVVPLAGEQYF
TRBV5-1	.	.	CASSPGGASGKNIQYF
TRBV7-3	.	.	CASSLSVPINGANVLTF
TRBV5-5	.	.	CASSHQYGTNYGYTF
TRBV20-1	.	few	CSARGVGAQGYTF
TRBV4-1	.	few	CASSQVTQKGYGYTF
TRBV7-2	.	many	CASSRVLDIRNIQYF
TRBV18	TRBD2	many	CASSPEIPYLRGASYNEQFF
TRBV20-1	.	many	CSAPRSSELVDTQYF
TRBV24-1	.	few	CATSDSGTGELFF
TRBV20-1	.	.	CSAQLADTQYF